This record concerns one T cell receptor beta chain sequence. What it recognizes is unknown. This CDR3 spans 15 amino acids. Trimming left V 6 bases short and J 5 bases short, with 19 bases between. Germline V gives CDR1 LNHNV, CDR2 YYDKDF (reference sequence). The sample originates from a study of cytomegalovirus exposure and HLA in healthy donors. Background on the study: The study's early data release held tens of millions of unique TCRs from HLA-typed donors. Points from the study as a whole: For cytomegalovirus status, the classifier reportedly gave diagnoses with high specificity and sensitivity. Per a later analysis, HLA-associated TCR beta chains showed more clonal expansion than other, equally common TCR beta chains.

Primers: 60 Vbeta forward and 13 Jbeta reverse. The repertoire was sequenced with immunoSEQ multiplex PCR; TCRdb's copy has only in-frame clones and lacks some. This sample has 85,000 to 120,000 clones, with around 70% found just once. The chain recombines TRBV15 with TRBJ1-2; D is unresolved. The receptor was derived from a boy between 10 and 17 years old in good health and CMV-seronegative. The specimen was PBMCs. The CDR3 region has the DNA TGTGCCACCAGGGCGAAGTCAGGCAGATTTTATGGCTACACCTTC. This encodes CATRAKSGRFYGYTF.